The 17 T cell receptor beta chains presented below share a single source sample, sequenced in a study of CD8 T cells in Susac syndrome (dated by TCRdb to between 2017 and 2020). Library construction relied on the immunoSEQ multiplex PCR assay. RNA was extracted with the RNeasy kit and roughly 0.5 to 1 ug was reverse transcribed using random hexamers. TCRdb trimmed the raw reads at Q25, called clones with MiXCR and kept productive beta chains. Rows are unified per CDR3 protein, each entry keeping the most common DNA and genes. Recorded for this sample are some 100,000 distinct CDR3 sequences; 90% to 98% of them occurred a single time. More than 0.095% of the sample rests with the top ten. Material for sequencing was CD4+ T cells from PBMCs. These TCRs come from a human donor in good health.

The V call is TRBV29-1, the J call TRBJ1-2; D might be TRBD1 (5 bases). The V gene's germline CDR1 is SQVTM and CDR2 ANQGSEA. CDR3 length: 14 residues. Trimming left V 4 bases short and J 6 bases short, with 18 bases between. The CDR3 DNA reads TGCAGCGTTGTCATTCAGGGCCTGCTCGATGGCTACACCTTC. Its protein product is CSVVIQGLLDGYTF.

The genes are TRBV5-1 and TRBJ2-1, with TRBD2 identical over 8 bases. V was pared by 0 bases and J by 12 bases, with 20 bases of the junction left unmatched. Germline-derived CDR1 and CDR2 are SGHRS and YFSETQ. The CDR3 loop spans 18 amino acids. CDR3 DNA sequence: TGCGCCAGCAGCTTGGGTGGACTAGCTTCCTCAATGACCAGGGTGCAGTTCTTC. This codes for CASSLGGLASSMTRVQFF. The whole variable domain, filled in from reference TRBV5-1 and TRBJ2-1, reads KAGVTQTPRYLIKTRGQQVTLSCSPISGHRSVSWYQQTPGQGLQFLFEYFSETQRNKGNFPGRFSGRQFSNSRSEMNVSTLELGDSALYLCASSLGGLASSMTRVQFFGPGTRLTVL.

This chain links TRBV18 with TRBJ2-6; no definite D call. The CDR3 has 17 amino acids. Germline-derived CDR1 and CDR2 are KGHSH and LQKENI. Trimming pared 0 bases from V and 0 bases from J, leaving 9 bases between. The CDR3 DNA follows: TGTGCCAGCTCACCACCTAACTCGCTCTCTGGGGCCAACGTCCTGACTTTC. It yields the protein CASSPPNSLSGANVLTF.

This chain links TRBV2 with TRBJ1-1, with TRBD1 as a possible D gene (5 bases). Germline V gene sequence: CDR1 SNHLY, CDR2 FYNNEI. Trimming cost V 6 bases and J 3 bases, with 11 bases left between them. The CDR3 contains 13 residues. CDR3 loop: CASRKAGDTEAFF. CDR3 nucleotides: TGTGCCAGCAGAAAGGCGGGGGACACTGAAGCTTTCTTT.

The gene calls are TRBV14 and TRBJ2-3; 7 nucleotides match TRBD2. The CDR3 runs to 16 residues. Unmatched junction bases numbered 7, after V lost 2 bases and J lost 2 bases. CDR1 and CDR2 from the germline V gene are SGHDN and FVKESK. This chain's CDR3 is CASSQYRAGYTDTQYF. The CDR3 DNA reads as TGTGCCAGCAGCCAATACCGAGCGGGGTACACAGATACGCAGTATTTT. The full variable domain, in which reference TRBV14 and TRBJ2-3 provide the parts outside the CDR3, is EAGVTQFPSHSVIEKGQTVTLRCDPISGHDNLYWYRRVMGKEIKFLLHFVKESKQDESGMPNNRFLAERTGGTYSTLKVQPAELEDSGVYFCASSQYRAGYTDTQYFGPGTRLTVL.

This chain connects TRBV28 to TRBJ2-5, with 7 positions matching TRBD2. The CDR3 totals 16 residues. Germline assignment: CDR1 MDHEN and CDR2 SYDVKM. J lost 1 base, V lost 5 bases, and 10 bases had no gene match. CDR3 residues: CASSTPPAGLQETQYF. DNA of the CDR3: TGTGCCAGCAGTACCCCCCCAGCGGGACTCCAAGAGACCCAGTACTTC. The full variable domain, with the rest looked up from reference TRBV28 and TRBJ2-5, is DVKVTQSSRYLVKRTGEKVFLECVQDMDHENMFWYRQDPGLGLRLIYFSYDVKMKEKGDIPEGYSVSREKKERFSLILESASTNQTSMYLCASSTPPAGLQETQYFGPGTRLLVL.

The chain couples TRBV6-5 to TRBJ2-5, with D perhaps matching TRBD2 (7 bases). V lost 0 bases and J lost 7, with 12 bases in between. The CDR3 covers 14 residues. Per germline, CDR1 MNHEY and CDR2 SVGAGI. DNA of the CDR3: TGTGCCAGCAGTTACTCGCGGGGGCCTGGGACCCAGTACTTC. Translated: CASSYSRGPGTQYF.

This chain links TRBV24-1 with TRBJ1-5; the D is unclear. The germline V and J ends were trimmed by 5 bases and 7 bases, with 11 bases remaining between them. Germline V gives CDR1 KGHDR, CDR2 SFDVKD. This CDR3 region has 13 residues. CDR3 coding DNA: TGTGCCACCAGTGTATCAGGCGGACAGCCCCAGCATTTT. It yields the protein CATSVSGGQPQHF.

The chain's CDR3 is CASRPSGGASDTQYF. CDR3 nucleotide sequence: TGTGCCAGCAGGCCTAGCGGGGGGGCTTCAGATACGCAGTATTTT. This sequence joins TRBV2 and TRBJ2-3; 12 bases line up with TRBD2. Germline CDR1 and CDR2: SNHLY and FYNNEI. The CDR3 is made up of 15 amino acids. J lost 4 bases, V lost 6 bases, and 5 bases had no gene match.

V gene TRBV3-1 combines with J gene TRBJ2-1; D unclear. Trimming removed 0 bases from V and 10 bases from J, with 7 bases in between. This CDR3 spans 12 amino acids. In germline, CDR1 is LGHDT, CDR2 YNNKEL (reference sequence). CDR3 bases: TGTGCCAGCAGCCAAGAATGGGTCGAGCAGTTCTTC. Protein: CASSQEWVEQFF.

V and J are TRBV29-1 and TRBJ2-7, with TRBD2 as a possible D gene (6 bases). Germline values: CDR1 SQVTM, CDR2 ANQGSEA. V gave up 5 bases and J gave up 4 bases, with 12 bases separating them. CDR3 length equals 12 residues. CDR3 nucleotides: TGCAGCGTTCTTCGGGGGAGTTACGAGCAGTACTTC. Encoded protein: CSVLRGSYEQYF.

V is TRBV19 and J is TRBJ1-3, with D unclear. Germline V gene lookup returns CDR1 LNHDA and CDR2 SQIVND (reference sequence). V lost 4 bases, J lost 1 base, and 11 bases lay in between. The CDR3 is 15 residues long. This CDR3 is CASSKGGWSGNTIYF. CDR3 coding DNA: TGTGCCAGTAGTAAAGGTGGTTGGTCTGGAAACACCATATATTTT.

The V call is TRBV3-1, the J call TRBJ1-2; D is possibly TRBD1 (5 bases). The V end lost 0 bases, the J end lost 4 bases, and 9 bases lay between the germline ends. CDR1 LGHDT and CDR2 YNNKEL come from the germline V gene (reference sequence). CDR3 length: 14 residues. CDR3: CASSQDGTRYGYTF. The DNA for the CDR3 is TGTGCCAGCAGCCAAGACGGGACCCGCTATGGCTACACCTTC.

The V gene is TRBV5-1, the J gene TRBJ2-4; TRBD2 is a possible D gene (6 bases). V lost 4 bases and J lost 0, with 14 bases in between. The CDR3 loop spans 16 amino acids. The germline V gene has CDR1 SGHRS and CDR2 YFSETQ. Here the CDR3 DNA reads TGCGCCAGCAGCCTCGGGGGAGGTGTAGCCAAAAACATTCAGTACTTC. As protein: CASSLGGGVAKNIQYF.

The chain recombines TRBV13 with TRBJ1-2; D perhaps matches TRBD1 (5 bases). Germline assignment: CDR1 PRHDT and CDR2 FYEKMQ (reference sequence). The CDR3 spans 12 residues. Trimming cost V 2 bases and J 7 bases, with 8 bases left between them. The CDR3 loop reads CASSLQGPGYTF. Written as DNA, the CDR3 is TGTGCCAGCAGCTTACAGGGTCCTGGCTACACCTTC.

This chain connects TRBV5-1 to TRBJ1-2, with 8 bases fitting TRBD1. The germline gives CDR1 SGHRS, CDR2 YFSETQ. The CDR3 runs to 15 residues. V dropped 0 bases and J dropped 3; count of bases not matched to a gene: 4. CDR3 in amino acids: CASSLDTGGYYGYTF. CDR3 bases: TGCGCCAGCAGCTTGGACACAGGGGGTTACTATGGCTACACCTTC.

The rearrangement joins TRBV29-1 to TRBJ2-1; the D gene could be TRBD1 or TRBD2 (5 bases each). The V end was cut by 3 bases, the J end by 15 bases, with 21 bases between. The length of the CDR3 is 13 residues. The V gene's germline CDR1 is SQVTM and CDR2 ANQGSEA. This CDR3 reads CSVEYVRERDAFF. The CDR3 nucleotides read TGCAGCGTTGAGTATGTCAGGGAGAGAGATGCGTTCTTC.